The 6 T cell receptor beta chains reported below all come from one sample, sequenced in a study of blood T cell repertoires in COVID-19 (dated by TCRdb to about 2020). The library was made by the immunoSEQ multiplex PCR assay. TCRdb stores this immuneACCESS table with in-frame sequences only. Part of the clones is absent; in the studies checked, under half of the shortfall reflects unresolved V genes, and no reason is known for the rest. The sample table records about 220,000 clones; approximately 85% of these occur just once. Jointly, the top ten make up approximately 2.3% of the sample. The sample was peripheral blood. These receptors were obtained from a woman in her 70s with COVID-19, enrolled during active disease.

The chain uses TRBV27 and TRBJ2-1, with 9 nucleotides matching TRBD1. Losses at the gene ends were 6 bases for V and 7 bases for J; bases not matched to a gene: 7. The CDR3 consists of 14 residues. CDR1 and CDR2 (germline): MNHEY, SMNVEV (reference sequence). CDR3 sequence reads: CASRRTGAGNEQFF. The CDR3 DNA reads as TGTGCCAGCAGGAGGACAGGGGCGGGAAATGAGCAGTTCTTC.

The V call is TRBV9, the J call TRBJ1-1, with D possibly being TRBD1 (5 bases). The CDR3 totals 13 residues. The germline V and J ends were trimmed by 4 bases and 6 bases, with 13 bases remaining between them. Looked up from germline, CDR1 is SGDLS and CDR2 is YYNGEE. CDR3: CASSPGHSSEAFF. The CDR3 bases are TGTGCCAGCAGCCCCGGACACTCCTCTGAAGCTTTCTTT.

The genes are TRBV25-1 and TRBJ2-7; D perhaps matches TRBD1 (6 bases). This CDR3 spans 12 amino acids. V was shortened by 11 bases and J by 2 bases, with 13 bases between the two germline ends. Germline V gene data show CDR1 as MGHDK and CDR2 as SYGVNS. CDR3 sequence reads: CAGGHNPYEQYF. In DNA form, the CDR3 reads TGTGCCGGGGGACATAACCCCTACGAGCAGTACTTC.

The rearrangement uses TRBV15 and TRBJ2-7, with D hard to call. Germline values: CDR1 LNHNV, CDR2 YYDKDF (reference sequence). This CDR3 contains 13 residues. The germline V and J ends were trimmed by 0 bases and 6 bases, with 9 bases remaining between them. The CDR3 loop is CATSRDRVGEQYF. CDR3 coding DNA: TGTGCCACCAGCAGAGATCGGGTCGGCGAGCAGTACTTC.

This rearrangement joins TRBV9 to TRBJ1-1, with a weak D call TRBD1 (5 bases). CDR1 is SGDLS, CDR2 YYNGEE, per germline. The V end was cut by 0 bases, the J end by 1 base, with 16 bases between. The CDR3 contains 17 residues. The CDR3 nucleotides are TGTGCCAGCAGCGTAGATGGGAAGACAGTTCAGAACACTGAAGCTTTCTTT. Translating gives CASSVDGKTVQNTEAFF.

The rearrangement uses TRBV19 and TRBJ2-1; 7 bases map to TRBD2. The germline gives CDR1 LNHDA, CDR2 SQIVND (reference sequence). The CDR3 covers 14 residues. V trimming: 7 bases; J trimming: 4 bases; junction bases outside the gene matches: 7. CDR3 sequence (DNA): TGTGCCAGTAAAGGCGGGAGTGGGTACAATGAGCAGTTCTTC. It specifies CASKGGSGYNEQFF.